The sample holds a few counts of the clone carrying this TCR beta chain. V lost 0 bases, J lost 6 bases, and 6 bases lay in between. Germline values: CDR1 MNHNS, CDR2 SASEGT. There are 14 residues in the CDR3. The data stem from a study of identical twins. Via MiXCR, TCRdb re-called the 5' RACE reads, giving one row per CDR3 protein. The sample yields about 720,000 distinct CDR3 sequences, around 8.6% seen once. The same specimen was also included in a second study, on yellow fever vaccine responses in identical twins.

The clonotype comes from a woman between 18 and 29 years old in good health. Source material: PBMCs. This chain joins TRBV6-1 and TRBJ1-6; D is undetermined. The CDR3 coding sequence is TGTGCCAGCAGTGAAGCCCAAGTTAATTCACCCCTCCACTTT. The encoded protein is CASSEAQVNSPLHF.